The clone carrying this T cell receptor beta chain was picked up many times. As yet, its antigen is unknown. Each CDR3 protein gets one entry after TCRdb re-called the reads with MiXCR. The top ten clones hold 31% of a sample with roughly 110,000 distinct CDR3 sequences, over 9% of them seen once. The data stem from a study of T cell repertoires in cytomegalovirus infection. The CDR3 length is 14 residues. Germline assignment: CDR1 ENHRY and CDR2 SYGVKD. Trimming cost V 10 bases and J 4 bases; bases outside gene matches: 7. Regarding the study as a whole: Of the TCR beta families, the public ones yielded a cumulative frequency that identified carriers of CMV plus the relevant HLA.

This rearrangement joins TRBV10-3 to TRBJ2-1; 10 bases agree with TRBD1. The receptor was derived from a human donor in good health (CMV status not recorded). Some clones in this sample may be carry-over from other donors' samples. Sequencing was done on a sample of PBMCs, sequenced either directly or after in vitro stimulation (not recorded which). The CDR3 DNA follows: TGTGCCACCACAAGACAGGGGGCATACAATGAGCAGTTCTTC. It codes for CATTRQGAYNEQFF.